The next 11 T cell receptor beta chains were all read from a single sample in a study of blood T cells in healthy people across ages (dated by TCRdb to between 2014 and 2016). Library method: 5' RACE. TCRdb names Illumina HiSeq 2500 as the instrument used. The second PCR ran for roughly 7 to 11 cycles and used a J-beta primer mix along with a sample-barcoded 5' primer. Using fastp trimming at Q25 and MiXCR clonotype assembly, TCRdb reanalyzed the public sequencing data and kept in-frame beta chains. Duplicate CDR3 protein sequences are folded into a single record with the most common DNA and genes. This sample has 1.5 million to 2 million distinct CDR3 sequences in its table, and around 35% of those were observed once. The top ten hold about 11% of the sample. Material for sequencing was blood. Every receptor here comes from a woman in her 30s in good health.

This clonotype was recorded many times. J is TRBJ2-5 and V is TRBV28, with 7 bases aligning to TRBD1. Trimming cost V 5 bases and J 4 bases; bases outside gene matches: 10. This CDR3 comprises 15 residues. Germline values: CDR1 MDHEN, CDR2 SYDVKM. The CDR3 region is CASSPGQFVGETQYF. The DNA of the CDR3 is TGTGCCAGCAGTCCGGGACAGTTCGTGGGAGAGACCCAGTACTTC.

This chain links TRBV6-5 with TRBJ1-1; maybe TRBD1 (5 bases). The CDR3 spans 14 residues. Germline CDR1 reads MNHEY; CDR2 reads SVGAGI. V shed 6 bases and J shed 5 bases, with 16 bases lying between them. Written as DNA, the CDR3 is TGTGCCAGCAGCCGGTTAGGGGTAGGGACTGAAGCTTTCTTT. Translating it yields CASSRLGVGTEAFF.

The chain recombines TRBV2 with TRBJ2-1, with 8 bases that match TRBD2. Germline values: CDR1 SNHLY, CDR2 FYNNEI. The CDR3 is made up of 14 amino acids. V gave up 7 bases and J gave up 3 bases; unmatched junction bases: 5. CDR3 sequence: CASKTSGNYNEQFF. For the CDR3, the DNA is TGTGCCAGCAAAACTAGCGGAAACTACAATGAGCAGTTCTTC.

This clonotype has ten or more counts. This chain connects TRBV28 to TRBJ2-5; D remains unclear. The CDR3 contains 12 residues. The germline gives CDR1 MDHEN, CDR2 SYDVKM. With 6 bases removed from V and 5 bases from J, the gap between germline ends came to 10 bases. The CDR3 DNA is TGTGCCAGCAGCTCGGGCCGGGAGACCCAGTACTTC. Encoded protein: CASSSGRETQYF. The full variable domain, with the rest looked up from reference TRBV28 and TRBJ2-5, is DVKVTQSSRYLVKRTGEKVFLECVQDMDHENMFWYRQDPGLGLRLIYFSYDVKMKEKGDIPEGYSVSREKKERFSLILESASTNQTSMYLCASSSGRETQYFGPGTRLLVL.

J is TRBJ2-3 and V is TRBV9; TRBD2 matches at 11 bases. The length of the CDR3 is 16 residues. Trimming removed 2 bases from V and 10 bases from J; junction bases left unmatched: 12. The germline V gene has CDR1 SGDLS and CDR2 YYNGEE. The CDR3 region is CASSVDYSGGATAQYF. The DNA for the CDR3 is TGTGCCAGCAGCGTCGATTATAGCGGGGGGGCGACGGCGCAGTATTTT.

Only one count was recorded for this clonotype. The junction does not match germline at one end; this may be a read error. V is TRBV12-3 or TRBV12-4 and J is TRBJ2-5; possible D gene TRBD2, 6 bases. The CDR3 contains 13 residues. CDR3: CVSSFGGTETQYF. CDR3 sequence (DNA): TGTGTCAGCAGTTTCGGGGGTACGGAGACCCAGTACTTC.

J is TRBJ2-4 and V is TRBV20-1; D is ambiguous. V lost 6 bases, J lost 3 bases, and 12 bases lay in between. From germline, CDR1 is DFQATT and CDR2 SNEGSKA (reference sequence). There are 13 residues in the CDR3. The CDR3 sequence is CSAGPVIKNIQYF. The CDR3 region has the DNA TGCAGTGCCGGGCCCGTGATCAAAAACATTCAGTACTTC.

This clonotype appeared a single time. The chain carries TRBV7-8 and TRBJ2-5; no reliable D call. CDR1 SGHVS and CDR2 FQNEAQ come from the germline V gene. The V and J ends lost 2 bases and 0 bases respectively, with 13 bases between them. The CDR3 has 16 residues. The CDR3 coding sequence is TGTGCCAGCAGCTTAAGAACAACTTTGTACCAAGAGACCCAGTACTTC. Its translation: CASSLRTTLYQETQYF.

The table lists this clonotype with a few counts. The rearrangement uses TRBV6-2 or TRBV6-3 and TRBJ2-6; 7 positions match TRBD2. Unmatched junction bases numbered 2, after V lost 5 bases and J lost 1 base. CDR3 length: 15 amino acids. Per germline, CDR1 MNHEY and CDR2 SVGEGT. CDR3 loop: CASSRAGSGANVLTF. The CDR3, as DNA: TGTGCCAGCAGTCGAGCGGGGTCTGGGGCCAACGTCCTGACTTTC.

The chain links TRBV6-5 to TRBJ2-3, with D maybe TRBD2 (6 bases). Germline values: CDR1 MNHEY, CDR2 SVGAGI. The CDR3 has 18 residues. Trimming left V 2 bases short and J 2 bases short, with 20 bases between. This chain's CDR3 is CASSYGGIRGLYTDTQYF. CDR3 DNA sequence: TGTGCCAGCAGTTACGGGGGGATTCGAGGTTTATACACAGATACGCAGTATTTT.

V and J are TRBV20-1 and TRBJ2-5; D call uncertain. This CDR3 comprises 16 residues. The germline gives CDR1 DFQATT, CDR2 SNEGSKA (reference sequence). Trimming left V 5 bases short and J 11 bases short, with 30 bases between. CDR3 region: CSASHLTRRVYNEQYF. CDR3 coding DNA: TGCAGTGCTTCTCACCTGACCAGAAGAGTCTACAATGAGCAGTACTTC.